This TCR beta chain was retrieved from a study of cytomegalovirus exposure and HLA in healthy donors. Study-level results: In a later analysis, TCR association rates varied by HLA locus: DRB1 most, HLA-C fewest. A previous analysis found most TCR beta V segments productive roughly 87% or roughly 30% of the time.

The V gene's germline CDR1 is SGHTA and CDR2 FQGNSA. CDR3 length equals 15 residues. V was trimmed by 5 bases and J by 2 bases, leaving 13 bases between them. Both 60 Vbeta primers and 13 Jbeta primers went into the PCR. The repertoire was sequenced with immunoSEQ multiplex PCR; TCRdb's copy has only in-frame clones and lacks some. Of more than 150,000 clones listed, roughly 83% are singletons. As regards this clone: The antigen remains undetermined.

The receptor's source is a boy aged 10-17 years in good health and CMV-seronegative. The chain couples TRBV7-2 to TRBJ1-3; D call uncertain. Sequenced input: PBMCs. DNA of the CDR3: TGTGCCAGCAGCCCCCAGCGGATGCCTGGAAACACCATATATTTT. Encoded protein: CASSPQRMPGNTIYF. Full variable domain (outside the CDR3, taken from reference TRBV7-2 and TRBJ1-3): GAGVSQSPSNKVTEKGKDVELRCDPISGHTALYWYRQSLGQGLEFLIYFQGNSAPDKSGLPSDRFSAERTGGSVSTLTIQRTQQEDSAVYLCASSPQRMPGNTIYFGEGSWLTVV.